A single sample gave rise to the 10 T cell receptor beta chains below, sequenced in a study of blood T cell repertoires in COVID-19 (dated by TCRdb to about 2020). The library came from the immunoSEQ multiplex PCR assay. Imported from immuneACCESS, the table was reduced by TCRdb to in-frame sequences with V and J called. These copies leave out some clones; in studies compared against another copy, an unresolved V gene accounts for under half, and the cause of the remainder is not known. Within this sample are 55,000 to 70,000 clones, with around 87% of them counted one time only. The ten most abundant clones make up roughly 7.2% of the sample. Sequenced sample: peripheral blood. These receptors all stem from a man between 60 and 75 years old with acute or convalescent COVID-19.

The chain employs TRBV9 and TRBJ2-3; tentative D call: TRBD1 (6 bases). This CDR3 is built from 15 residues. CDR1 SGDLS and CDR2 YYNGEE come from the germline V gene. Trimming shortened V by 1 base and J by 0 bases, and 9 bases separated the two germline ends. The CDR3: CASSVQGRSTDTQYF. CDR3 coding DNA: TGTGCCAGCAGCGTACAGGGGAGAAGCACAGATACGCAGTATTTT.

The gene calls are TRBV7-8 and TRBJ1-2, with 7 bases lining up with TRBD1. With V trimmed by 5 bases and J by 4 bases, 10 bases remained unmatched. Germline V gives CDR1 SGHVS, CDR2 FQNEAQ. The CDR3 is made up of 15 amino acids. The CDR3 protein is CASSPNRGDGYGYTF. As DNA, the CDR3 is TGTGCCAGCAGCCCCAACAGGGGCGACGGCTATGGCTACACCTTC.

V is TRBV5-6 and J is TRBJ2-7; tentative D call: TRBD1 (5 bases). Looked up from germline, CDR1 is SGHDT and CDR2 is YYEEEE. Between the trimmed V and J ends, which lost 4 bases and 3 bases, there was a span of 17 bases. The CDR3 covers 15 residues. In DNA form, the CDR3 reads TGTGCCAGCAGCCCAACCAGGGCAGGGCGCTACGAGCAGTACTTC. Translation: CASSPTRAGRYEQYF. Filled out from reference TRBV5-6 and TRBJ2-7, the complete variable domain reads DAGVTQSPTHLIKTRGQQVTLRCSPKSGHDTVSWYQQALGQGPQFIFQYYEEEERQRGNFPDRFSGHQFPNYSSELNVNALLLGDSALYLCASSPTRAGRYEQYFGPGTRLTVT.

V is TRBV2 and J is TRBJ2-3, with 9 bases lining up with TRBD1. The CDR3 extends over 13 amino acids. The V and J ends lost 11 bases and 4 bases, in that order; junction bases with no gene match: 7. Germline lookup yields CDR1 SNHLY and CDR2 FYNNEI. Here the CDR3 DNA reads TGTGCCGGACACAGGGGGCGTTCAGATACGCAGTATTTT. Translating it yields CAGHRGRSDTQYF.

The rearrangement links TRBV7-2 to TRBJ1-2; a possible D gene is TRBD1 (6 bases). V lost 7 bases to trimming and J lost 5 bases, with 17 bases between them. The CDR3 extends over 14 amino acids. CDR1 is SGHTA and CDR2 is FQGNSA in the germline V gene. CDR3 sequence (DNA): TGTGCCAGCACCGAAACAGGGATCCCTTATGGCTACACCTTC. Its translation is CASTETGIPYGYTF.

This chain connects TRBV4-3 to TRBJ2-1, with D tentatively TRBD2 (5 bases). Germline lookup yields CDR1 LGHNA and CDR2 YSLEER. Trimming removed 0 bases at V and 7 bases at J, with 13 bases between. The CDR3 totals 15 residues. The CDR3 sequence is CASSQDHRGRNEQFF. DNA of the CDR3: TGCGCCAGCAGCCAAGATCACAGAGGGCGGAATGAGCAGTTCTTC.

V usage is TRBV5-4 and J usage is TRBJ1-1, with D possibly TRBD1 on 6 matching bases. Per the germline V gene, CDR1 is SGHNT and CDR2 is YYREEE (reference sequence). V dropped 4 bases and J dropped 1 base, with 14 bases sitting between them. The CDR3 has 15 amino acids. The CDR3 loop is CASSVGGAENTEAFF. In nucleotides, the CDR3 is TGTGCCAGCAGCGTAGGGGGGGCAGAGAACACTGAAGCTTTCTTT.

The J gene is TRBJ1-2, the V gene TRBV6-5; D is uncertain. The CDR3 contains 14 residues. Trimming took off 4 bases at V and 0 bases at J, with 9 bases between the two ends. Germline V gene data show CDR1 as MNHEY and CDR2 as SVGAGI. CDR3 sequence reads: CASSSPVSNYGYTF. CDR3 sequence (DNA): TGTGCCAGCAGTTCGCCGGTCTCTAACTATGGCTACACCTTC.

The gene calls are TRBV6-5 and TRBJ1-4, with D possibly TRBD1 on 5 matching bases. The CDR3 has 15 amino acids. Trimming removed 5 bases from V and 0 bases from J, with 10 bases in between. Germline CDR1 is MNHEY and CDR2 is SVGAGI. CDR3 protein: CASSTTGATNEKLFF. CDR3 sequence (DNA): TGTGCCAGCAGTACTACAGGTGCAACTAATGAAAAACTGTTTTTT.

Written as DNA, the CDR3 is TGTGCCAGCAGCGAGACAGGAACGACCTACAATGAGCAGTTCTTC. It is translated as CASSETGTTYNEQFF. This chain links TRBV25-1 with TRBJ2-1, with D maybe TRBD1 (6 bases). This CDR3 contains 15 residues. Trimming took 6 bases from V and 2 from J, leaving 14 bases between them. The germline V gene encodes CDR1 MGHDK and CDR2 SYGVNS.